What follows are 10 T cell receptor beta chains derived from one specimen sequenced in a study of T cells in Graves' hyperthyroidism and ophthalmopathy. The investigators amplified TCR beta CDR3 regions from RNA transcripts. An initial round of RT-PCR targeting the TCR CDR3 relied on the HTBI primer set. Via MiXCR, TCRdb re-called the multiplex PCR reads, giving one row per CDR3 protein. This table has hundreds of thousands of distinct CDR3 sequences, less than 25% appearing once. What was sequenced was blood. These receptors all come from a man in his thirties or forties with Graves' ophthalmopathy.

The chain combines TRBV13 with TRBJ2-7, with 8 nucleotides matching TRBD2. The CDR3 runs to 15 residues. The ends lost 5 bases at V and 2 bases at J; junction bases unmatched: 8. Looked up from germline, CDR1 is PRHDT and CDR2 is FYEKMQ (reference sequence). Here the CDR3 reads CASSSALAGPYEQYF. In nucleotides, the CDR3 is TGTGCCAGCAGCAGCGCCTTAGCGGGGCCCTACGAGCAGTACTTC.

This clonotype was observed many times. CDR3 loop: CASSPQGGRETQYF. CDR3 in DNA: TGTGCCAGCAGTCCCCAGGGGGGGAGAGAGACCCAGTACTTC. The chain has TRBV12-3 or TRBV12-4 and TRBJ2-5, with D possibly called TRBD1 or TRBD2 (7 bases each). Trimming took 5 bases from V and 4 from J, leaving 14 bases between them. There are 14 residues in the CDR3.

The CDR3 nucleotides read TGTGCCAGCAGCATACTAGCGGAGGCTTACAATGAGCAGTTCTTC. Protein: CASSILAEAYNEQFF. The rearrangement joins TRBV28 to TRBJ2-1, with 8 positions matching TRBD2. After removal of 6 bases from V and 4 bases from J, the junction contained 8 bases not matched to a gene. CDR3 length equals 15 residues. CDR1 and CDR2 from the germline V gene are MDHEN and SYDVKM.

In this sample, this clonotype turned up many times. V usage is TRBV7-2 and J usage is TRBJ2-3, with 9 bases fitting TRBD2. V gave up 3 bases and J gave up 4 bases; unmatched junction bases: 8. The CDR3 has 16 residues. CDR1 SGHTA and CDR2 FQGNSA come from the germline V gene. The CDR3 reads CASSFGAGGPADTQYF. CDR3 sequence (DNA): TGTGCCAGCAGCTTCGGGGCGGGAGGGCCCGCAGATACGCAGTATTTT. The entire variable domain, with the rest obtained from reference TRBV7-2 and TRBJ2-3, is as follows: GAGVSQSPSNKVTEKGKDVELRCDPISGHTALYWYRQSLGQGLEFLIYFQGNSAPDKSGLPSDRFSAERTGGSVSTLTIQRTQQEDSAVYLCASSFGAGGPADTQYFGPGTRLTVL.

This clonotype was seen more than once but under ten times. The J gene is TRBJ1-4, the V gene TRBV27, with TRBD1 matching 10 bases. This CDR3 is built from 14 residues. In germline, CDR1 is MNHEY, CDR2 SMNVEV (reference sequence). V dropped 5 bases and J dropped 12; count of bases not matched to a gene: 9. CDR3 bases: TGTGCCAGCAGTCCGGGACAGGGGATTGGGCAACTGTTTTTT. Translated: CASSPGQGIGQLFF. Together with reference TRBV27 and TRBJ1-4, the CDR3 gives the full variable domain: EAQVTQNPRYLITVTGKKLTVTCSQNMNHEYMSWYRQDPGLGLRQIYYSMNVEVTDKGDVPEGYKVSRKEKRNFPLILESPSPNQTSLYFCASSPGQGIGQLFFGSGTQLSVL.

In this sample, this clonotype turned up a few times. This sequence joins TRBV6-1 and TRBJ2-5; 8 bases are shared with TRBD1. Germline V CDR1 and CDR2: MNHNS, SASEGT. The CDR3 runs to 13 residues. The V and J ends lost 5 bases and 6 bases, in that order; junction bases with no gene match: 5. The CDR3 sequence: CASSTGGSKTQYF. The CDR3, as DNA: TGTGCCAGCAGTACAGGGGGGTCCAAGACCCAGTACTTC.

This clonotype was observed many times. The V call is TRBV28, the J call TRBJ1-5, with 9 bases identical to TRBD1. V was pared by 4 bases and J by 7 bases, with 5 bases of the junction left unmatched. CDR3 length: 14 amino acids. From germline, CDR1 is MDHEN and CDR2 SYDVKM. The CDR3 is CASSSGTGRQPQHF. The CDR3 nucleotides are TGTGCCAGCAGTTCCGGGACAGGGCGACAGCCCCAGCATTTT.

The chain is built from TRBV27 and TRBJ2-2; 7 positions match TRBD2. V shed 2 bases, J shed 4 bases, and the junction held 4 bases outside the gene matches. Germline CDR1 reads MNHEY; CDR2 reads SMNVEV (reference sequence). This CDR3 spans 15 amino acids. DNA for the CDR3: TGTGCCAGCAGTTTAATGGGGAGGGGCACCGGGGAGCTGTTTTTT. Protein product: CASSLMGRGTGELFF.

This clonotype was picked up a small number of times. The rearrangement uses TRBV9 and TRBJ2-1; 10 positions agree with TRBD2. The ends lost 3 bases at V and 5 bases at J; junction bases unmatched: 11. This CDR3 is built from 17 residues. The V gene's germline CDR1 is SGDLS and CDR2 YYNGEE. CDR3 DNA: TGTGCCAGCAGCGCGGGCGGACTAGCGGCCATGGACAATGAGCAGTTCTTC. Protein sequence: CASSAGGLAAMDNEQFF.

CDR3 in amino acids: CASSQVFTGRKNTEAFF. The CDR3, as DNA: TGCGCCAGCAGCCAAGTGTTCACGGGCAGAAAGAACACTGAAGCTTTCTTT. The V call is TRBV4-1, the J call TRBJ1-1; D is unclear. The germline V gene has CDR1 MGHRA and CDR2 YSYEKL. Trimming shortened V by 1 base and J by 1 base, and 16 bases separated the two germline ends. The CDR3 sequence is 17 residues long.